The 30 T cell receptor beta chains below were found in one sample sequenced in a study of shared clonotypes between healthy human individuals. Naive CD8 populations comprised CD45RO-negative cells positively selected for CCR7, excluding terminally differentiated effector memory CD45RA+ cells. The repertoire was sequenced with immunoSEQ multiplex PCR; TCRdb's copy has only in-frame clones and lacks some. The table lists around 2.1 million clones, approximately 94% of them singletons, with 1.5% to 2% in the top ten. The source material was naive CD8+ T cells from PBMCs. Receptors were obtained from a man between 18 and 29 years old in good health. Some clones in this sample may be carry-over from other donors' samples.

The J gene is TRBJ1-1, the V gene TRBV19; D remains ambiguous. Germline loops: CDR1 LNHDA, CDR2 SQIVND (reference sequence). V was pared by 5 bases and J by 4 bases, with 20 bases between. CDR3 length equals 16 residues. The CDR3, as DNA: TGTGCCAGTAGTCCCGGCCCCGGTAGCGGGCGCACTGAAGCTTTCTTT. This translates into CASSPGPGSGRTEAFF.

This clone appeared a single time. The chain combines TRBV4-3 with TRBJ2-2, with 10 bases that match TRBD2. Trimming cost V 4 bases and J 0 bases; bases outside gene matches: 5. CDR3 length equals 17 residues. Per the germline V gene, CDR1 is LGHNA and CDR2 is YSLEER. The DNA for the CDR3 is TGCGCCAGCAGCCGACTAGCGGGCAAGCCGAACACCGGGGAGCTGTTTTTT. Its translation is CASSRLAGKPNTGELFF.

The gene calls are TRBV9 and TRBJ2-1; TRBD2 matches 7 bases. CDR1 SGDLS and CDR2 YYNGEE come from the germline V gene. The CDR3 has 14 residues. Trimming cost V 2 bases and J 10 bases; bases outside gene matches: 9. CDR3 DNA sequence: TGTGCCAGCAGCGTTGGGGGAGTTAGCGGGGAGCAGTTCTTC. Protein: CASSVGGVSGEQFF.

In its sample, this clone was seen once. This rearrangement joins TRBV9 to TRBJ2-1; 7 nucleotides match TRBD2. The CDR3 covers 15 residues. The V segment lost 4 bases and the J segment 5 bases; nucleotides outside the gene matches: 9. Looked up from germline, CDR1 is SGDLS and CDR2 is YYNGEE. The CDR3 DNA follows: TGTGCCAGCAGCCCCAGCGGGACGCTTAACAATGAGCAGTTCTTC. Its translation is CASSPSGTLNNEQFF.

Concerning this clone itself: The sample contains more than one DNA sequence encoding this CDR3. This sequence joins TRBV11-2 and TRBJ2-7, with D uncertain. The germline gives CDR1 SGHAT, CDR2 FQNNGV. Trimming removed 0 bases at V and 1 base at J, with 4 bases between. The CDR3 is made up of 13 amino acids. The CDR3 nucleotides read TGTGCCAGCAGCTTAGACCGATCCTACGAGCAGTACTTC. It is translated as CASSLDRSYEQYF.

The V gene is TRBV6-6, the J gene TRBJ2-7; 9 bases are a match to TRBD1. Germline V gives CDR1 MNHNY, CDR2 SVGAGI (reference sequence). The CDR3 has 15 residues. The V and J ends lost 5 bases and 4 bases, in that order; junction bases with no gene match: 9. CDR3 in DNA: TGTGCCAGCAGTCCTCCGGGACAGGGTATGTACGAGCAGTACTTC. This codes for CASSPPGQGMYEQYF.

V gene TRBV5-3 combines with J gene TRBJ2-1; the D gene is possibly TRBD2 (5 bases). TRBV5-3 qualifies as an ORF whose function is uncertain. This CDR3 comprises 15 residues. V lost 0 bases, J lost 2 bases, and 9 bases lay in between. This CDR3 reads CARSLVGETYNEQFF. CDR3 DNA sequence: TGTGCCAGAAGCTTGGTGGGAGAGACCTACAATGAGCAGTTCTTC.

This chain uses TRBV29-1 with TRBJ2-1; either TRBD1 or TRBD2 may fit D (5 bases each). Per germline, CDR1 SQVTM and CDR2 ANQGSEA. This CDR3 is 16 amino acids long. The V gene lost 1 base and the J gene lost 7 bases, with 20 bases spanning the gap. DNA for the CDR3: TGCAGCGTTGAAGGCAGGGCTGGACTCATAGAGAATGAGCAGTTCTTC. Its translation: CSVEGRAGLIENEQFF.

In regard to this clone: Within the sample, other DNA sequences also encode this same CDR3. The V call is TRBV10-3, the J call TRBJ2-7; 9 bases match TRBD1. The V gene end was trimmed by 0 bases and the J gene end by 0 bases; junction bases not matched to a gene: 0. The CDR3 has 15 amino acids. Germline CDR1 reads ENHRY; CDR2 reads SYGVKD. CDR3 amino acids: CAISESTGGSYEQYF. Here the CDR3 DNA reads TGTGCCATCAGTGAGTCGACAGGGGGCTCCTACGAGCAGTACTTC.

This CDR3 is CASSRREDNEQFF. CDR3 sequence (DNA): TGTGCCAGCTCCCGGAGGGAGGACAATGAGCAGTTCTTC. V usage is TRBV19 and J usage is TRBJ2-1; perhaps TRBD2 as D (6 bases). Germline values: CDR1 LNHDA, CDR2 SQIVND (reference sequence). The CDR3 runs to 13 residues. V shed 9 bases and J shed 5 bases, with 14 bases lying between them.

The table lists this clone with a few counts. V is TRBV9 and J is TRBJ2-7; weak D call: TRBD2 (6 bases). The germline V gene has CDR1 SGDLS and CDR2 YYNGEE. The V end was cut by 0 bases, the J end by 0 bases, with 10 bases between. The CDR3 totals 15 residues. The CDR3: CASSVAPGDSYEQYF. The CDR3 bases are TGTGCCAGCAGCGTAGCTCCGGGAGACTCCTACGAGCAGTACTTC.

The gene calls are TRBV4-1 and TRBJ1-5; no definite D call. The CDR3 has 15 amino acids. Deletions cut 0 bases from V and 2 bases from J, with 8 bases between. Germline loops: CDR1 MGHRA, CDR2 YSYEKL. The CDR3 DNA reads as TGCGCCAGCAGCCAAGATTTTACTGGCAATCAGCCCCAGCATTTT. Translating it yields CASSQDFTGNQPQHF.

V and J are TRBV27 and TRBJ1-5; 8 nucleotides align to TRBD1. The germline CDR1 and CDR2 sequences are MNHEY and SMNVEV (reference sequence). Germline trimming cut 6 bases from V and 5 bases from J; bases unmatched to any gene: 6. The CDR3 is 14 amino acids. CDR3 in DNA: TGTGCCAGCAGCTACAGACAGGGGCATCAGCCCCAGCATTTT. Translated, it gives CASSYRQGHQPQHF.

This clone has a single count. The V and J genes are TRBV7-3 and TRBJ2-5; 9 positions match TRBD1. Germline values: CDR1 SGHTA, CDR2 FQGTGA. The CDR3 contains 17 residues. With 1 base clipped from V and 5 bases from J, the junction kept 11 bases outside the gene matches. The CDR3 coding sequence is TGTGCCAGCAGCTTAAGATCGCGTGACAGGGGGTTGGAGACCCAGTACTTC. Translating it yields CASSLRSRDRGLETQYF.

This chain connects TRBV6-6 to TRBJ1-2; D remains ambiguous. CDR3 size: 11 residues. Deletions cut 5 bases from V and 6 bases from J, with 7 bases between. Per germline, CDR1 MNHNY and CDR2 SVGAGI (reference sequence). CDR3 sequence: CASSVRDGYTF. In DNA form, the CDR3 reads TGTGCCAGCAGTGTCAGAGATGGCTACACCTTC.

This chain uses TRBV7-3 with TRBJ1-1; D not resolved. CDR3 size: 14 residues. Trimming stripped 2 bases from V and 1 base from J, with 8 bases between. CDR1 and CDR2 from the germline V gene are SGHTA and FQGTGA. The CDR3 coding sequence is TGTGCCAGCAGCTTATATCATCGGAACACTGAAGCTTTCTTT. It codes for CASSLYHRNTEAFF.

About this clone itself: Other DNA sequences of this sample code for an identical CDR3. The chain couples TRBV5-1 to TRBJ2-1; D gene unclear. The CDR3 covers 12 residues. Germline V gene lookup returns CDR1 SGHRS and CDR2 YFSETQ. V shed 0 bases and J shed 5 bases, with 3 bases lying between them. The CDR3 DNA reads as TGCGCCAGCAGCTTGGCAAACAATGAGCAGTTCTTC. Protein product: CASSLANNEQFF.

As to this clone: Other DNA sequences of this sample code for an identical CDR3. The V gene is TRBV27, the J gene TRBJ2-1; the match to TRBD2 covers 11 bases. CDR3 length: 15 amino acids. CDR1 is MNHEY and CDR2 is SMNVEV in the germline V gene (reference sequence). V was clipped by 6 bases and J by 4 bases; unmatched bases: 5. CDR3 residues: CASSPRLAGYNEQFF. For the CDR3, the DNA is TGTGCCAGCAGCCCGCGACTAGCGGGATACAATGAGCAGTTCTTC.

The CDR3 sequence is CASSQGIEQYF. The CDR3 coding sequence is TGTGCCAGCAGCCAAGGGATCGAGCAGTACTTC. The genes are TRBV4-2 and TRBJ2-7; the D is unclear. V lost 1 base and J lost 6, with 4 bases in between. Germline lookup yields CDR1 LGHNA and CDR2 YNFKEQ. The CDR3 spans 11 residues.

J is TRBJ1-1 and V is TRBV27; perhaps TRBD1 as D (5 bases). The CDR3 has 12 amino acids. The V gene's germline CDR1 is MNHEY and CDR2 SMNVEV (reference sequence). V lost 8 bases to trimming and J lost 5 bases, with 12 bases between them. The CDR3 nucleotides read TGTGCCAGCGGACAAGTTATTACTGAAGCTTTCTTT. Translated, it gives CASGQVITEAFF.

V usage is TRBV7-6 and J usage is TRBJ2-1; 11 bases match TRBD2. Germline CDR1 SGHVS, CDR2 FNYEAQ. Trimming took 1 base from V and 0 from J; bases not matched to a gene: 8. This CDR3 is 19 amino acids long. CDR3 loop: CASSLGVTSGAYSYNEQFF. The CDR3 DNA reads as TGTGCCAGCAGCTTAGGAGTGACTAGCGGGGCCTACTCCTACAATGAGCAGTTCTTC.

The chain is built from TRBV19 and TRBJ1-4, with TRBD1 identical over 7 bases. The CDR3 contains 17 residues. Germline values: CDR1 LNHDA, CDR2 SQIVND (reference sequence). V was clipped by 5 bases and J by 2 bases; unmatched bases: 11. The CDR3 DNA is TGTGCCAGTAGTCCCCGGACAGGCCCCGCCACTAATGAAAAACTGTTTTTT. This encodes CASSPRTGPATNEKLFF.

V gene TRBV19 combines with J gene TRBJ2-7; a weak D match, TRBD2 (6 bases). This CDR3 region has 19 residues. Per germline, CDR1 LNHDA and CDR2 SQIVND (reference sequence). Trimming removed 7 bases from V and 5 bases from J, with 33 bases in between. The CDR3 region has the DNA TGTGCCAGTACCCCCCGGAGGATGGGGCCGAGGAGGGAGGCCCACGAGCAGTACTTC. Translated, it gives CASTPRRMGPRREAHEQYF.

The rearrangement links TRBV28 to TRBJ2-7; D might be TRBD2 (7 bases). This CDR3 comprises 13 residues. Trimming left V 4 bases short and J 3 bases short, with 10 bases between. The V gene's germline CDR1 is MDHEN and CDR2 SYDVKM. The CDR3 nucleotides read TGTGCCAGCAGTTCAGCGGGACACTACGAGCAGTACTTC. Translating it yields CASSSAGHYEQYF.

The rearrangement links TRBV25-1 to TRBJ2-1, with a tentative D call TRBD2 (6 bases). The V end was cut by 1 base, the J end by 9 bases, with 10 bases between. The V gene's germline CDR1 is MGHDK and CDR2 SYGVNS. The CDR3 has 13 residues. For the CDR3, the DNA is TGTGCCAGCAGTGAATGGGGGAGGAGTGAGCAGTTCTTC. As protein: CASSEWGRSEQFF. The full variable domain, completed using reference TRBV25-1 and TRBJ2-1, is EADIYQTPRYLVIGTGKKITLECSQTMGHDKMYWYQQDPGMELHLIHYSYGVNSTEKGDLSSESTVSRIRTEHFPLTLESARPSHTSQYLCASSEWGRSEQFFGPGTRLTVL.

CDR3 protein: CASSLLLAGGEDTQYF. The CDR3 DNA reads as TGTGCCAGCAGTTTATTATTAGCGGGAGGGGAAGATACGCAGTATTTT. The V gene is TRBV28, the J gene TRBJ2-3, with 11 bases identical to TRBD2. CDR3 length equals 16 residues. Trimming cost V 1 base and J 5 bases; bases outside gene matches: 5. The germline V gene has CDR1 MDHEN and CDR2 SYDVKM.

V is TRBV27 and J is TRBJ2-7; 9 positions match TRBD2. Trimming at V came to 5 bases and at J to 1 base, leaving 6 bases not matched to a gene. CDR3 length equals 15 residues. Germline CDR1 MNHEY, CDR2 SMNVEV (reference sequence). Here the CDR3 reads CASSGTAGGSYEQYF. In DNA, the CDR3 is TGTGCCAGCAGTGGGACGGCGGGAGGGTCCTACGAGCAGTACTTC.

This clone was seen a single time. V is TRBV2 and J is TRBJ2-5; 7 bases align to TRBD1. Germline V gives CDR1 SNHLY, CDR2 FYNNEI. V shed 2 bases, J shed 2 bases, and the junction held 2 bases outside the gene matches. The CDR3 runs 14 residues. The CDR3 is CASSERDRQETQYF. As DNA, the CDR3 is TGTGCCAGCAGTGAACGGGACAGACAAGAGACCCAGTACTTC.

This clone was observed a handful of times. The CDR3 coding sequence is TGTGCCAGCAGCTACGGACAGGGGAAAACTGAAGCTTTCTTT. Protein sequence: CASSYGQGKTEAFF. The chain carries TRBV7-9 and TRBJ1-1; TRBD1 aligns across 9 bases. J gave up 5 bases and V 4 bases, and 5 bases lay outside the gene matches. The CDR3 is 14 residues long. The germline V gene encodes CDR1 SEHNR and CDR2 FQNEAQ (reference sequence).

The chain joins TRBV7-9 to TRBJ2-5; a weak D match, TRBD2 (5 bases). The DNA end is more similar to TRBJ2-7, so the J call may be wrong. This CDR3 has 13 amino acids. Germline loops: CDR1 SEHNR, CDR2 FQNEAQ (reference sequence). CDR3 protein: CASSTGLSYEQYF. CDR3 coding DNA: TGTGCCAGCAGCACTGGACTTTCCTACGAGCAGTACTTC.